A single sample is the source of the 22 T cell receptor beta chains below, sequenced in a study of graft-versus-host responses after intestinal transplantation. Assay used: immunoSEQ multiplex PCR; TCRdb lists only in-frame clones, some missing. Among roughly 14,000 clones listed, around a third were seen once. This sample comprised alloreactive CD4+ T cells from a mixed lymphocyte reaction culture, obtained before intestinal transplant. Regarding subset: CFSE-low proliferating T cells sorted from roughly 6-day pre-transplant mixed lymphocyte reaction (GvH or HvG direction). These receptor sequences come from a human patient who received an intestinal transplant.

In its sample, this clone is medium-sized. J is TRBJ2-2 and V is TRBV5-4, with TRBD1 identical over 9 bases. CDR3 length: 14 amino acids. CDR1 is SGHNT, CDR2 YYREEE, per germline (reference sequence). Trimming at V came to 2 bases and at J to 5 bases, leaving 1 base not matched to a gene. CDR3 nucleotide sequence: TGTGCCAGCAGCTTCGACAGGGGGACCGGGGAGCTGTTTTTT. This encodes CASSFDRGTGELFF. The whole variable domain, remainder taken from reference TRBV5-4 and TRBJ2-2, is ETGVTQSPTHLIKTRGQQVTLRCSSQSGHNTVSWYQQALGQGPQFIFQYYREEENGRGNFPPRFSGLQFPNYSSELNVNALELDDSALYLCASSFDRGTGELFFGEGSRLTVL.

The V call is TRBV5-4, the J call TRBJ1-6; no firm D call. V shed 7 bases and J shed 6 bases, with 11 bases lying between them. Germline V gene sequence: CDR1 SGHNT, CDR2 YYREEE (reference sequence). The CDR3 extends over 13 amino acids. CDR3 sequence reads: CASAGVINSPLHF. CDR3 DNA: TGTGCCAGCGCGGGAGTAATTAATTCACCCCTCCACTTT.

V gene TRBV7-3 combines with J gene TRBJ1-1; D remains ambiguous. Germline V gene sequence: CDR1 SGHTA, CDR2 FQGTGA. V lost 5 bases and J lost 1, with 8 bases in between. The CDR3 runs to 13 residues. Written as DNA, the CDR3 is TGTGCCAGCAGCACAACACGGAACACTGAAGCTTTCTTT. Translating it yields CASSTTRNTEAFF.

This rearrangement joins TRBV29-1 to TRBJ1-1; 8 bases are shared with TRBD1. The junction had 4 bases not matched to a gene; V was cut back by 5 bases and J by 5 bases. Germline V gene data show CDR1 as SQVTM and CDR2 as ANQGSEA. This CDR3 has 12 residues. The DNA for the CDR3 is TGCAGCGTTCGGACAGGGCAAACTGAAGCTTTCTTT. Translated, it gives CSVRTGQTEAFF. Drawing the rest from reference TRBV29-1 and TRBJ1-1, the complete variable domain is SAVISQKPSRDICQRGTSLTIQCQVDSQVTMMFWYRQQPGQSLTLIATANQGSEATYESGFVIDKFPISRPNLTFSTLTVSNMSPEDSSIYLCSVRTGQTEAFFGQGTRLTVV.

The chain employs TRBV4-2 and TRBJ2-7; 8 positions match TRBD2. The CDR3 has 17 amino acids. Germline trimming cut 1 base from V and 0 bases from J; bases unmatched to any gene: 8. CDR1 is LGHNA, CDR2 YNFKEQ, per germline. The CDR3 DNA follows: TGTGCCAGCAGCCAAGCCCCGGGGGGGGCCAGCTCCTACGAGCAGTACTTC. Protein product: CASSQAPGGASSYEQYF.

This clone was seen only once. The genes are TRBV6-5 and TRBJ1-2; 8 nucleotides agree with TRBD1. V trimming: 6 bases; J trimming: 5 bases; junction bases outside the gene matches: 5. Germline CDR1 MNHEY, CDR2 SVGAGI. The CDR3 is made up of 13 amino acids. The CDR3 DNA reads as TGTGCCAGCAGCATGGGACAGGCTTATGGCTACACCTTC. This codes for CASSMGQAYGYTF.

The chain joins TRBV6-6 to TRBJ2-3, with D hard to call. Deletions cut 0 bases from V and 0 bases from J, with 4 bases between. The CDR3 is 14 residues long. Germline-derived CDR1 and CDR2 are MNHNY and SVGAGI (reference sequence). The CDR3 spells CASSYSPSTDTQYF. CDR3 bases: TGTGCCAGCAGTTACTCTCCTAGCACAGATACGCAGTATTTT.

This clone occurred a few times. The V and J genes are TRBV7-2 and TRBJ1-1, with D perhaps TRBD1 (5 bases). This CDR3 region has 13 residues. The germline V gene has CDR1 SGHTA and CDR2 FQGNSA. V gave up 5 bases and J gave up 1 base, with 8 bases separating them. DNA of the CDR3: TGTGCCAGCAGCGGACACCAGAACACTGAAGCTTTCTTT. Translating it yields CASSGHQNTEAFF.

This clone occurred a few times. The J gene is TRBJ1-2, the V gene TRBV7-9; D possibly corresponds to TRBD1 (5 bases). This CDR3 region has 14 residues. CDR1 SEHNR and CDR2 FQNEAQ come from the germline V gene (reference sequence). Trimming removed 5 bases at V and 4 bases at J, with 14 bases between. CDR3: CASSRQGWGYGYTF. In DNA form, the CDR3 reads TGTGCCAGCAGCCGCCAGGGTTGGGGCTATGGCTACACCTTC.

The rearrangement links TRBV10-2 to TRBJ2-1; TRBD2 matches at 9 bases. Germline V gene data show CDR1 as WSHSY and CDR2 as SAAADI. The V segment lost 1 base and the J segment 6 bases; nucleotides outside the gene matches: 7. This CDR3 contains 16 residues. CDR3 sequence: CASSEWRLAGSNEQFF. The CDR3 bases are TGCGCCAGCAGTGAGTGGCGTCTAGCGGGGTCCAATGAGCAGTTCTTC.

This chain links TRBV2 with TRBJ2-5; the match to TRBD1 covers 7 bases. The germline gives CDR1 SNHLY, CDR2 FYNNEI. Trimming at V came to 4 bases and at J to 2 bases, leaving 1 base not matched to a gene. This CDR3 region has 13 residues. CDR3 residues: CASSGGQQETQYF. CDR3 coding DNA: TGTGCCAGCAGTGGGGGACAGCAAGAGACCCAGTACTTC.

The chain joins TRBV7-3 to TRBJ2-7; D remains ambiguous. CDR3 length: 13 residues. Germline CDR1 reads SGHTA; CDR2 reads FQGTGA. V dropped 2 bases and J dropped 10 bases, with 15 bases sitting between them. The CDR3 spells CASSLGPRYRQYF. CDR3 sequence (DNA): TGTGCCAGCAGCTTAGGGCCACGCTACCGACAGTACTTC. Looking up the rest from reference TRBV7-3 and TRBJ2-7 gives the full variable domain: GAGVSQTPSNKVTEKGKYVELRCDPISGHTALYWYRQSLGQGPEFLIYFQGTGAADDSGLPNDRFFAVRPEGSVSTLKIQRTERGDSAVYLCASSLGPRYRQYFGPGTRLTVT.

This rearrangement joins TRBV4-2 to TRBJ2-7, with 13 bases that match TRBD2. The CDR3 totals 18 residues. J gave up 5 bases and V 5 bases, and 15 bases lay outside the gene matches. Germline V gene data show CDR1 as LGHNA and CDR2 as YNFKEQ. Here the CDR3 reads CASSMQGWTSGRFNEQYF. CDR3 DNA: TGTGCCAGCAGCATGCAGGGTTGGACTAGCGGGAGATTTAACGAGCAGTACTTC.

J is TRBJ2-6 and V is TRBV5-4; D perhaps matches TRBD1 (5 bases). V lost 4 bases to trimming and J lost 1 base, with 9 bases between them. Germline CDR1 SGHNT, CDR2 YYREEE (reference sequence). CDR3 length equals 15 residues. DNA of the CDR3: TGTGCCAGCAGCCCGACAGTGTCTGGGGCCAACGTCCTGACTTTC. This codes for CASSPTVSGANVLTF.

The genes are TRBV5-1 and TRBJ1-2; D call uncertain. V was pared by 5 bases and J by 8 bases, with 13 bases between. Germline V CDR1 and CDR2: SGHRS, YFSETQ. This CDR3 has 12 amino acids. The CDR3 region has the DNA TGCGCCAGCAGTTATGGTCCCTTGGGCTACACCTTC. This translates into CASSYGPLGYTF.

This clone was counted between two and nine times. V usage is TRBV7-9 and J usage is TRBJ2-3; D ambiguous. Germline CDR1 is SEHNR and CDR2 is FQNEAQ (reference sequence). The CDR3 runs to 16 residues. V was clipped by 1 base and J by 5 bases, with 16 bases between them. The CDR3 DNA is TGTGCCAGCAGCTTAGGGCTCCTCCCCGCGTTAGATACGCAGTATTTT. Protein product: CASSLGLLPALDTQYF. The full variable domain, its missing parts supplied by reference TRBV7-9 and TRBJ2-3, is DTGVSQNPRHKITKRGQNVTFRCDPISEHNRLYWYRQTLGQGPEFLTYFQNEAQLEKSRLLSDRFSAERPKGSFSTLEIQRTEQGDSAMYLCASSLGLLPALDTQYFGPGTRLTVL.

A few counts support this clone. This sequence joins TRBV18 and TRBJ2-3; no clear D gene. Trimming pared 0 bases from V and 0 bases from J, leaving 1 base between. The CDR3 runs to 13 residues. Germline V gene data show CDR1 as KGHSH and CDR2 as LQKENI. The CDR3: CASSPPSTDTQYF. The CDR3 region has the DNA TGTGCCAGCTCACCACCTAGCACAGATACGCAGTATTTT.

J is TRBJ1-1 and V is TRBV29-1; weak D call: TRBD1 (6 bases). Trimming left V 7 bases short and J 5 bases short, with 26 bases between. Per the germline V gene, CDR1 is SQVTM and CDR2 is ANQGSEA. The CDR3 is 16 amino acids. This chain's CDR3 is CSARSLRGPVGTEAFF. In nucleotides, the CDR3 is TGCAGCGCGAGATCTCTCCGGGGGCCGGTTGGGACTGAAGCTTTCTTT.

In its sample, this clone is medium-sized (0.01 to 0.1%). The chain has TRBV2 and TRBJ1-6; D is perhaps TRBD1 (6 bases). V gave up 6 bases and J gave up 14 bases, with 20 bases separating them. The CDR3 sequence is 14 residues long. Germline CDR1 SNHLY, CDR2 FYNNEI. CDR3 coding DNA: TGTGCCAGCAGGGGGGACATGGCCGTAAGAGCCCTCCACTTT. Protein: CASRGDMAVRALHF. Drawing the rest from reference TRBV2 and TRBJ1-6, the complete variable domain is EPEVTQTPSHQVTQMGQEVILRCVPISNHLYFYWYRQILGQKVEFLVSFYNNEISEKSEIFDDQFSVERPDGSNFTLKIRSTKLEDSAMYFCASRGDMAVRALHFGNGTRLTVT.

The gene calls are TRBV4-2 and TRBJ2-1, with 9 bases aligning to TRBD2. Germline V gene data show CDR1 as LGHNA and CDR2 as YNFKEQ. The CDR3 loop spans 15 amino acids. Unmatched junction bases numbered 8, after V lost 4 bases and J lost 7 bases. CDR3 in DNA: TGTGCCAGCAGCCCGGGGGCTAGCGGGACGAATGAGCAGTTCTTC. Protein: CASSPGASGTNEQFF.

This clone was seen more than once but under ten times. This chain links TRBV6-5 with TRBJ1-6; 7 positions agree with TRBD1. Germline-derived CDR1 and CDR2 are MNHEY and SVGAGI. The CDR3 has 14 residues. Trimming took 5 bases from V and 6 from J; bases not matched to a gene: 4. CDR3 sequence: CASSDRVANSPLHF. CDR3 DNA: TGTGCCAGCAGTGACAGGGTTGCTAATTCACCCCTCCACTTT.

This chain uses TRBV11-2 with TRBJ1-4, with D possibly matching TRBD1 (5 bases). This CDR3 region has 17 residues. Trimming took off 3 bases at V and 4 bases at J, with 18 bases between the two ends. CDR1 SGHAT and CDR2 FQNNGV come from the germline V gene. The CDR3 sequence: CASSFTPSTVFNEKLFF. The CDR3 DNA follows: TGTGCCAGCAGCTTTACACCCTCGACAGTTTTTAATGAAAAACTGTTTTTT.